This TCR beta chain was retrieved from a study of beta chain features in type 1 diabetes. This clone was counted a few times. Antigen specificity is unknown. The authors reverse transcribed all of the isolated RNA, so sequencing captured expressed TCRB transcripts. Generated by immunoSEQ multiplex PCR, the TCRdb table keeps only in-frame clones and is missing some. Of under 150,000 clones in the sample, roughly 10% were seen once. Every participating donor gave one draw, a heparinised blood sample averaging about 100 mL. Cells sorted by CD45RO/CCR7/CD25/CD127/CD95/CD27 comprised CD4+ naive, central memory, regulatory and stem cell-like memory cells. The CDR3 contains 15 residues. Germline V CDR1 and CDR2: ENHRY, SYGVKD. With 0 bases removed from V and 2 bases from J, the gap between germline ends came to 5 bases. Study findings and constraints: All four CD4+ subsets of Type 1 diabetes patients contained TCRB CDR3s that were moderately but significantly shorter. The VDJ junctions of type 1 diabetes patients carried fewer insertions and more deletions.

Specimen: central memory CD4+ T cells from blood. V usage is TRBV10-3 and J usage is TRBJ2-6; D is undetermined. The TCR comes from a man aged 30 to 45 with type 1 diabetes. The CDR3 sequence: CAISESLPGANVLTF. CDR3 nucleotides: TGTGCCATCAGTGAGTCCCTCCCTGGGGCCAACGTCCTGACTTTC.